This TCR beta chain is from a study of T cell responses to AZD1222 COVID-19 vaccine. Study outcomes and limitations: Epitopes outside B.1.351 and B.1.1.7 mutated regions reportedly drew nearly half of spike TCRs. Spike was spanned by vaccine-associated CD4 TCRs, which were dominant at 160-218 and 743-854.

Generated by immunoSEQ multiplex PCR, the TCRdb table keeps only in-frame clones and is missing some. The table lists 110,000 to 150,000 clones, more than 85% of them singletons. Concerning this clone: The antigen is undetermined.

The receptor was isolated from an adult in good health. Sequenced material: peripheral blood, taken on day 0 of MenACWY control vaccination.

CDR3 loop: CASSSRPGTKNVYEQYF. In nucleotides, the CDR3 is TGCGCCAGCAGCTCCCGCCCCGGGACAAAGAACGTCTACGAGCAGTACTTC. The chain employs TRBV5-1 and TRBJ2-7; weak D call: TRBD1 (6 bases). Per the germline V gene, CDR1 is SGHRS and CDR2 is YFSETQ. V dropped 3 bases and J dropped 3 bases, with 22 bases sitting between them. The CDR3 runs 17 residues.